Presented here are 13 T cell receptor beta chains from one specimen sequenced in a study of T cell clonality in common variable immunodeficiency. Sequencing used immunoSEQ multiplex PCR; TCRdb keeps in-frame clones, though not all of them. The sample includes around 60,000 clones, none of them occurring once. The source material was peripheral blood mononuclear cells. The receptors shown here come from a person aged 18 to 75 in good health.

The sample holds many counts of this clone. The read gets to within 3 residues of the CDR3 end, and the germline J gene fills in the rest. V is TRBV5-4 and J is TRBJ1-1; 9 positions agree with TRBD1. Per germline, CDR1 SGHNT and CDR2 YYREEE (reference sequence). Trimming removed 3 bases from V and 1 base from J; junction bases left unmatched: 4. The length of the CDR3 is 15 residues. The DNA read from the CDR3 is TGTGCCAGCAGCTCGCCGACAGGGGGGAACACTGAA. This encodes CASSSPTGGNTE. The entire CDR3 reads CASSSPTGGNTEAFF. Filled out from reference TRBV5-4 and TRBJ1-1, the complete variable domain reads ETGVTQSPTHLIKTRGQQVTLRCSSQSGHNTVSWYQQALGQGPQFIFQYYREEENGRGNFPPRFSGLQFPNYSSELNVNALELDDSALYLCASSSPTGGNTEAFFGQGTRLTVV.

This clone was detected many times. The read halts 3 residues ahead of the CDR3 end, with the missing end drawn from the germline J gene. This rearrangement joins TRBV2 to TRBJ1-2, with TRBD1 identical over 7 bases. Per germline, CDR1 SNHLY and CDR2 FYNNEI. The CDR3 has 14 residues. V dropped 7 bases and J dropped 3; count of bases not matched to a gene: 8. The CDR3 region is CASTVQGRDYGYTF. CDR3 DNA, as far as it was read: TGTGCCAGCACCGTACAGGGGCGAGACTATGGC.

In its sample, this clone was seen many times. Sequencing ends 3 residues short of the CDR3 end; the germline J gene provides the rest. This rearrangement joins TRBV5-8 to TRBJ2-7; D is unclear. Trimming left V 0 bases short and J 6 bases short, with 16 bases between. This CDR3 spans 15 amino acids. CDR1 and CDR2 (germline): SGHTS, YDEGEE. CDR3 DNA, as far as it was read: TGTGCCAGCAGCTTGGTTGCAGGTAGAACGTCCGAG. This encodes CASSLVAGRTSE. The whole CDR3 protein reads CASSLVAGRTSEQYF. Complete variable domain (other parts from reference TRBV5-8 and TRBJ2-7): EAGVTQSPTHLIKTRGQQATLRCSPISGHTSVYWYQQALGLGLQFLLWYDEGEERNRGNFPPRFSGRQFPNYSSELNVNALELEDSALYLCASSLVAGRTSEQYFGPGTRLTVT.

This clone was counted ten times or more. The read halts 3 residues ahead of the CDR3 end, with the missing end drawn from the germline J gene. The chain combines TRBV7-6 with TRBJ2-7; D is undetermined. Trimming stripped 3 bases from V and 2 bases from J, with 8 bases between. The length of the CDR3 is 13 residues. Looked up from germline, CDR1 is SGHVS and CDR2 is FNYEAQ. CDR3 protein: CASSFAETYEQYF. The CDR3 bases that were read are TGTGCCAGCAGCTTCGCAGAAACCTACGAG.

This clone has ten or more counts. Coverage ceases 3 residues before the CDR3 finishes, and the germline J gene fills in the end. This chain links TRBV5-1 with TRBJ1-3, with 7 bases fitting TRBD1. The germline gives CDR1 SGHRS, CDR2 YFSETQ. The V segment lost 2 bases and the J segment 0 bases; nucleotides outside the gene matches: 5. The CDR3 is 16 residues long. The part of the CDR3 DNA that was read is TGCGCCAGCAGCTTACAGGGGCCAATCTCTGGAAACACC. Translating it yields CASSLQGPISGNT. In full, the CDR3 is CASSLQGPISGNTIYF. Full variable domain (rest looked up from reference TRBV5-1 and TRBJ1-3): KAGVTQTPRYLIKTRGQQVTLSCSPISGHRSVSWYQQTPGQGLQFLFEYFSETQRNKGNFPGRFSGRQFSNSRSEMNVSTLELGDSALYLCASSLQGPISGNTIYFGEGSWLTVV.

This clone has a count of ten or more. The observed sequence ends 3 residues before the CDR3 terminus, with the missing tail filled in from the germline J gene. V gene TRBV29-1 combines with J gene TRBJ2-7, with 7 bases aligning to TRBD2. V gave up 5 bases and J gave up 0 bases; unmatched junction bases: 7. This CDR3 comprises 14 residues. Looked up from germline, CDR1 is SQVTM and CDR2 is ANQGSEA. CDR3 DNA (partial): TGCAGCGTTTCCGCGGGAGTCCACTCCTACGAG. This encodes CSVSAGVHSYE. The entire CDR3 protein is CSVSAGVHSYEQYF.

Ten or more counts support this clone. The sequence runs out 3 residues before the end of the CDR3; the remainder is reconstructed from the germline J gene. This chain links TRBV19 with TRBJ2-1, with D possibly TRBD2 on 6 matching bases. Per germline, CDR1 LNHDA and CDR2 SQIVND (reference sequence). The CDR3 is 13 residues long. V was clipped by 6 bases and J by 4 bases, with 10 bases between them. The covered CDR3 bases are TGTGCCAGTAGCAGACTAGGGTACAATGAG. Translated, it gives CASSRLGYNE. The full CDR3 sequence reads CASSRLGYNEQFF.

This clone was seen ten or more times. The DNA read from the CDR3 is TGCAGTGCTAGGGCACTAGCGCTCTCCTACGAG. The encoded protein is CSARALALSYE. The whole CDR3 reads CSARALALSYEQYF. This chain joins TRBV20-1 and TRBJ2-7, with TRBD2 identical over 7 bases. Read sequence stops 3 residues before the CDR3 end, and the germline J gene provides the missing end. The CDR3 sequence is 14 residues long. Germline trimming cut 3 bases from V and 0 bases from J; bases unmatched to any gene: 5. Per germline, CDR1 DFQATT and CDR2 SNEGSKA (reference sequence).

The sample holds many counts of this clone. The sequence runs out 3 residues before the end of the CDR3; the remainder is reconstructed from the germline J gene. This chain uses TRBV20-1 with TRBJ2-1; 12 bases agree with TRBD1. J was trimmed by 7 bases and V by 5 bases; bases with no gene match: 6. The CDR3 length is 14 residues. Germline loops: CDR1 DFQATT, CDR2 SNEGSKA (reference sequence). The sequenced part of the CDR3 DNA is TGCAGTGCTGCCGGGGACAGGGGGCGGAATGAG. Protein sequence: CSAAGDRGRNE. The whole CDR3 protein is CSAAGDRGRNEQFF.

This clone was detected many times. Coverage ceases 3 residues before the CDR3 finishes, and the germline J gene fills in the end. The chain couples TRBV18 to TRBJ1-2; tentative D call: TRBD1 (6 bases). V lost 4 bases and J lost 4, with 13 bases in between. Germline values: CDR1 KGHSH, CDR2 LQKENI. The CDR3 totals 14 residues. CDR3 DNA (partial): TGTGCCAGCTCACTAACTAGGGGGATCTATGGC. Translation: CASSLTRGIYG. The complete CDR3 sequence is CASSLTRGIYGYTF.

This clone occurred many times. The read ends 3 residues before the CDR3 terminus; that terminus is restored from the germline J gene. The V and J genes are TRBV28 and TRBJ1-4; the match to TRBD1 covers 12 bases. Losses at the gene ends were 5 bases for V and 6 bases for J; bases not matched to a gene: 7. From germline, CDR1 is MDHEN and CDR2 SYDVKM. The CDR3 contains 16 residues. Here the CDR3 reads CASSLGTGGLYEKLFF. The covered CDR3 bases are TGTGCCAGCAGTCTTGGGACAGGGGGCCTTTATGAAAAA.

This clone has a count of ten or more. Read sequence stops 3 residues before the CDR3 end, and the germline J gene provides the missing end. The rearrangement joins TRBV7-3 to TRBJ1-1; perhaps TRBD1 as D (5 bases). The ends were cut back, 3 bases at V and 4 bases at J, with 9 bases in the middle. The length of the CDR3 is 13 residues. Germline V gene data show CDR1 as SGHTA and CDR2 as FQGTGA. The CDR3 reads CASSFRGGTEAFF. The covered CDR3 bases are TGTGCCAGCAGCTTCCGCGGGGGCACTGAA.

This clone appeared many times. CDR3 bases read: TGCAGCCCGAGAGCCCCCAGCGGGAGAGGAAGTGAG. Its translation is CSPRAPSGRGSE. From start to end, the CDR3 is CSPRAPSGRGSEQFF. The chain links TRBV20-1 to TRBJ2-1; TRBD2 matches 8 bases. The read terminates 3 residues before the CDR3 end, so the remaining end is supplied by the germline J gene. This CDR3 has 15 residues. The germline V gene encodes CDR1 DFQATT and CDR2 SNEGSKA (reference sequence).